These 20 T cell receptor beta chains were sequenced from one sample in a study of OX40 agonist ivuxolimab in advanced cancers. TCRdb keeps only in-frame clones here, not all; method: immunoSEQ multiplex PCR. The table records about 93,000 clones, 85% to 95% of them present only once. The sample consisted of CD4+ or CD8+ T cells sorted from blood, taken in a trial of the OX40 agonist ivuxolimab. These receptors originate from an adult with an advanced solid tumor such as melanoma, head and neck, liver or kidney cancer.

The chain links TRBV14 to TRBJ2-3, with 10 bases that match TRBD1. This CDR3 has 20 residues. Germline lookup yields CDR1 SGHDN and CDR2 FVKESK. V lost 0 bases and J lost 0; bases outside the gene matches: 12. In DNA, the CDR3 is TGTGCCAGCAGCCAAGAATGGGGCGCGGACAGGGGGGGAAGCACAGATACGCAGTATTTT. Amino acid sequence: CASSQEWGADRGGSTDTQYF.

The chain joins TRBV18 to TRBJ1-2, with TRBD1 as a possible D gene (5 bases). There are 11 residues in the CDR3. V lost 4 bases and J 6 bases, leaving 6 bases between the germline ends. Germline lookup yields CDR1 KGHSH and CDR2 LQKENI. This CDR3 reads CASSQGNGYTF. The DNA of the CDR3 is TGTGCCAGCTCACAGGGGAATGGCTACACCTTC. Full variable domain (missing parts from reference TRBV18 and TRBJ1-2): NAGVMQNPRHLVRRRGQEARLRCSPMKGHSHVYWYRQLPEEGLKFMVYLQKENIIDESGMPKERFSAEFPKEGPSILRIQQVVRGDSAAYFCASSQGNGYTFGSGTRLTVV.

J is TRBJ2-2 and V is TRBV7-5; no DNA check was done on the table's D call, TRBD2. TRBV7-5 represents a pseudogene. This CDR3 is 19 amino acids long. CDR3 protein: CARSFRVTSGGSNTGELFF. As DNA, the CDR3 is TGTGCCAGAAGCTTCAGGGTGACTAGCGGGGGGTCGAACACCGGGGAGCTGTTTTTT.

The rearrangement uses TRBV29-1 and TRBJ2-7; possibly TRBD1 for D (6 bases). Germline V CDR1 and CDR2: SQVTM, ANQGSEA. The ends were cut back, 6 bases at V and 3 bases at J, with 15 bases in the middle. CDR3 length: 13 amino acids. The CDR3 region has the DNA TGCAGCGTAGCCGGGACAAATATCTACGAGCAGTACTTC. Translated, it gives CSVAGTNIYEQYF.

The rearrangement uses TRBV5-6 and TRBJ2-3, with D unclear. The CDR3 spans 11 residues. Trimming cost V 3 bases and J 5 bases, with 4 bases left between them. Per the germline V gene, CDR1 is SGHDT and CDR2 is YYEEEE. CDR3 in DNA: TGTGCCAGCAGCTCCCTAGATACGCAGTATTTT. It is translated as CASSSLDTQYF.

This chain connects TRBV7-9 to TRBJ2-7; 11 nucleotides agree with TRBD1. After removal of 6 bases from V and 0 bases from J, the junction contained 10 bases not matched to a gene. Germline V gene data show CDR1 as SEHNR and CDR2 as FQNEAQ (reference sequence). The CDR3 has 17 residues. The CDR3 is CASSLDAGTGGSYEQYF. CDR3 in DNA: TGTGCCAGCAGTCTTGACGCCGGGACAGGGGGCTCCTACGAGCAGTACTTC.

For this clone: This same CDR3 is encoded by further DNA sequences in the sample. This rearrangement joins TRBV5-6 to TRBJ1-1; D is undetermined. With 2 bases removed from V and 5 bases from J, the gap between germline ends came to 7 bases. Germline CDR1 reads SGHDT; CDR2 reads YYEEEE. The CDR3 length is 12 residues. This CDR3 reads CASSLGSTEAFF. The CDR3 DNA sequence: TGTGCCAGCAGCTTAGGGAGTACTGAAGCTTTCTTT.

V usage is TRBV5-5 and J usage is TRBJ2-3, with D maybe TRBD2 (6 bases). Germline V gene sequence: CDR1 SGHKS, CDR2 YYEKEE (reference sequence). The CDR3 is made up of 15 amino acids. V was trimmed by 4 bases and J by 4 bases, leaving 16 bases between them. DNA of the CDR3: TGTGCCAGCAGCCCTCGGGACTCCCAGCCAGATACGCAGTATTTT. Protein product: CASSPRDSQPDTQYF. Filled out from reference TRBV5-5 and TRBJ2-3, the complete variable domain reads DAGVTQSPTHLIKTRGQQVTLRCSPISGHKSVSWYQQVLGQGPQFIFQYYEKEERGRGNFPDRFSARQFPNYSSELNVNALLLGDSALYLCASSPRDSQPDTQYFGPGTRLTVL.

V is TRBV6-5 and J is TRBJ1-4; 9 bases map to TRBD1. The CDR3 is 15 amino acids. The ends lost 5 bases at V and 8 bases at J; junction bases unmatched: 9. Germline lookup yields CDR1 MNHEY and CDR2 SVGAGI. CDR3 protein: CASSPLQGAGEKLFF. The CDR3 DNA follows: TGTGCCAGCAGTCCCCTACAGGGGGCTGGAGAAAAACTGTTTTTT.

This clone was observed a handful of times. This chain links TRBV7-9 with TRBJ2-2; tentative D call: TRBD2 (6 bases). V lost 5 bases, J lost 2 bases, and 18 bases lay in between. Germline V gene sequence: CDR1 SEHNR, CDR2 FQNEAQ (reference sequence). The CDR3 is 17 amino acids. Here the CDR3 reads CASSLEEAEGNTGELFF. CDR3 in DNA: TGTGCCAGCAGCCTAGAAGAAGCGGAGGGCAACACCGGGGAGCTGTTTTTT. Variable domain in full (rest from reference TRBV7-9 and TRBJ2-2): DTGVSQNPRHKITKRGQNVTFRCDPISEHNRLYWYRQTLGQGPEFLTYFQNEAQLEKSRLLSDRFSAERPKGSFSTLEIQRTEQGDSAMYLCASSLEEAEGNTGELFFGEGSRLTVL.

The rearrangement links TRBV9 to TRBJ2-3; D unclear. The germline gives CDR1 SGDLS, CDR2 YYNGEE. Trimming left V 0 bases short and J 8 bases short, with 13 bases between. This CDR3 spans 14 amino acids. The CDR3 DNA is TGTGCCAGCAGCGTAGCCTCAAGTCGGAGTACGCAGTATTTT. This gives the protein CASSVASSRSTQYF. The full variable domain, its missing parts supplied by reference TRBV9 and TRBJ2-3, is DSGVTQTPKHLITATGQRVTLRCSPRSGDLSVYWYQQSLDQGLQFLIQYYNGEERAKGNILERFSAQQFPDLHSELNLSSLELGDSALYFCASSVASSRSTQYFGPGTRLTVL.

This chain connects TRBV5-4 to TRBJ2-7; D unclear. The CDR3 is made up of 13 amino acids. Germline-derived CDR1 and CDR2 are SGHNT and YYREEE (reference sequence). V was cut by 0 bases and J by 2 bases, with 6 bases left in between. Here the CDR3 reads CASSLDAAYEQYF. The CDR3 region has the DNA TGTGCCAGCAGCTTGGACGCTGCCTACGAGCAGTACTTC.

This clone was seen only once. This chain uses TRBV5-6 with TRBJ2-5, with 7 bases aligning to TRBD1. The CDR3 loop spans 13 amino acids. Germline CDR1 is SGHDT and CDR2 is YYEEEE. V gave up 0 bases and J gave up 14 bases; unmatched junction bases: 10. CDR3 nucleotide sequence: TGTGCCAGCAGCTTGGGAGACAGGGTCTTCGACTACTTC. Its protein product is CASSLGDRVFDYF.

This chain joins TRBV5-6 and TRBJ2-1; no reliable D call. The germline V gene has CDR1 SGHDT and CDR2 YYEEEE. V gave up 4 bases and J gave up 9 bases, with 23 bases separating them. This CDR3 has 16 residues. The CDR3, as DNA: TGTGCCAGCAGCCCTGCTGAATACCGTGTTAAGGGTGAGCAGTTCTTC. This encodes CASSPAEYRVKGEQFF.

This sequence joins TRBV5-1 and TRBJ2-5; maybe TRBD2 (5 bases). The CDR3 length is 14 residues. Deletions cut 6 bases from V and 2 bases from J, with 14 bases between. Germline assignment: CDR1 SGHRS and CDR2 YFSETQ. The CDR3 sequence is CASNEGSTQETQYF. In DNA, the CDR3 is TGCGCCAGCAACGAAGGGAGTACGCAAGAGACCCAGTACTTC.

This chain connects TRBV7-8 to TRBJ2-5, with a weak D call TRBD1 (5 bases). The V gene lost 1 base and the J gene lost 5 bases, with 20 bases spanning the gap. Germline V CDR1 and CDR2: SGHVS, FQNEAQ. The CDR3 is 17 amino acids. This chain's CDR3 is CASSLGVGAQGWETQYF. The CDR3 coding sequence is TGTGCCAGCAGCTTAGGGGTGGGTGCGCAGGGATGGGAGACCCAGTACTTC.

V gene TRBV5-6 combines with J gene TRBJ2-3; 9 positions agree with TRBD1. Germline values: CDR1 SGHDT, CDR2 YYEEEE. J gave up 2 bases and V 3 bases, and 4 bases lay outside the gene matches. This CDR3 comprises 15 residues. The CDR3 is CASSSGTGFTDTQYF. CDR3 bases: TGTGCCAGCAGCTCAGGGACAGGGTTCACAGATACGCAGTATTTT.

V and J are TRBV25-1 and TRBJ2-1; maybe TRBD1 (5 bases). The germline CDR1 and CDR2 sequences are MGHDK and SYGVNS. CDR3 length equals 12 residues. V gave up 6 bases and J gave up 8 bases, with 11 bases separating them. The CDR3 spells CASRQAWDEQFF. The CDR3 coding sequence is TGTGCCAGCAGACAGGCATGGGATGAGCAGTTCTTC.

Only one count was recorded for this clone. The DNA for the CDR3 is TGTGCCAGCAGTTCAACCAGAGGTTACACTGAAGCTTTCTTT. It codes for CASSSTRGYTEAFF. The J gene is TRBJ1-1, the V gene TRBV27; D gene ambiguous. The germline V gene encodes CDR1 MNHEY and CDR2 SMNVEV (reference sequence). The V gene lost 4 bases and the J gene lost 3 bases, with 12 bases spanning the gap. This CDR3 has 14 residues.

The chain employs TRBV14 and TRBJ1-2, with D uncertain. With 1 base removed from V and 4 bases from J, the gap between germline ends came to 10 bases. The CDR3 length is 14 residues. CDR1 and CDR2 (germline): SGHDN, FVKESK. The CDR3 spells CASSQGGLSYGYTF. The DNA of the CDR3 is TGTGCCAGCAGCCAAGGTGGACTTTCCTATGGCTACACCTTC. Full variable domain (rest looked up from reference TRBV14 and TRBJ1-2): EAGVTQFPSHSVIEKGQTVTLRCDPISGHDNLYWYRRVMGKEIKFLLHFVKESKQDESGMPNNRFLAERTGGTYSTLKVQPAELEDSGVYFCASSQGGLSYGYTFGSGTRLTVV.